Shown below are 20 T cell receptor delta chains from a single sample sequenced in a study of Vδ1+ human thymocytes. Study results and caveats: Thymic TRG and TRD repertoires appeared highly polyclonal, with Gaussian CDR3 length distributions.

Sequences come from RNA converted to cDNA by reverse transcription. Multiplex PCR used pooled V-gene forward primers and a constant-region reverse primer to amplify CDR3s. TCRdb re-called clones from the multiplex PCR reads using CATT. The sample lists fewer than 90,000 delta-chain clones; about 35% were seen once. The antigens of these receptors remain unknown. The specimen was Vdelta1+ gamma-delta thymocytes from the thymus. Subset defined: FACS-sorted CD3+ TCRalphabeta- TCRVdelta1+ TCRVdelta2- thymocytes. Receptor source: a boy under two years old who had congenital heart surgery.

J is TRDJ1 and V is TRDV1; 9 bases line up with TRDD3. The CDR3 covers 21 residues. V shed 5 bases, J shed 3 bases, and the junction held 25 bases outside the gene matches. Germline V gene sequence: CDR1 TSWWSYY, CDR2 QGS. This chain's CDR3 is CALGLPLWGIGKPVRSDKLIF. The CDR3 DNA is TGTGCTCTTGGGCTACCCCTCTGGGGGATCGGTAAGCCCGTACGTTCCGATAAACTCATCTTT.

The chain couples TRDV1 to TRDJ1; 9 bases are shared with TRDD2. Germline CDR1 TSWWSYY, CDR2 QGS. This CDR3 is built from 23 residues. Trimming removed 5 bases from V and 0 bases from J; junction bases left unmatched: 28. This chain's CDR3 is CALGTHPRFLPTWGSLDTDKLIF. The CDR3 DNA follows: TGTGCTCTTGGGACGCATCCTCGTTTCCTTCCTACGTGGGGGTCACTAGACACCGATAAACTCATCTTT.

Only a few counts were recorded for this clone. The V call is TRDV1, the J call TRDJ1; D is perhaps TRDD1 (6 bases). V gave up 1 base and J gave up 5 bases, with 23 bases separating them. Germline loops: CDR1 TSWWSYY, CDR2 QGS. This CDR3 has 18 amino acids. CDR3 amino acids: CALGEPMWEINPRDKLIF. DNA for the CDR3: TGTGCTCTTGGGGAACCCATGTGGGAAATAAACCCGAGGGATAAACTCATCTTT.

This clone has more than one count but fewer than ten. The gene calls are TRDV1 and TRDJ1, with unresolved D. The CDR3 totals 20 residues. The germline V gene encodes CDR1 TSWWSYY and CDR2 QGS. Trimming shortened V by 4 bases and J by 3 bases, and 30 bases separated the two germline ends. In nucleotides, the CDR3 is TGTGCTCTTGGGGTTTTCCCTTGTCCGCCCGCGCCTTATCAGCCCGATAAACTCATCTTT. It translates to CALGVFPCPPAPYQPDKLIF.

This clone was picked up a small number of times. V usage is TRDV1 and J usage is TRDJ1; tentatively, D is TRDD2 (5 bases). Trimming cost V 6 bases and J 0 bases, with 17 bases left between them. Germline CDR1 TSWWSYY, CDR2 QGS. The CDR3 consists of 16 residues. Here the CDR3 reads CALGPIFRTHTDKLIF. CDR3 bases: TGTGCTCTTGGTCCTATTTTTAGGACCCACACCGATAAACTCATCTTT.

The genes are TRDV1 and TRDJ1; possibly TRDD3 for D (5 bases). Trimming stripped 3 bases from V and 2 bases from J, with 13 bases between. The CDR3 spans 15 residues. CDR1 TSWWSYY and CDR2 QGS come from the germline V gene. Here the CDR3 DNA reads TGTGCTCTTGGGGAGCCCCGGGGGCAGACCGATAAACTCATCTTT. Encoded protein: CALGEPRGQTDKLIF.

This clone has only a few counts. This chain joins TRDV1 and TRDJ1; D is possibly TRDD2 (7 bases). There are 18 residues in the CDR3. CDR1 and CDR2 (germline): TSWWSYY, QGS. V was shortened by 2 bases and J by 0 bases, with 19 bases between the two germline ends. CDR3 region: CALGEEFLRGDDTDKLIF. DNA of the CDR3: TGTGCTCTTGGGGAAGAATTCCTACGGGGGGACGACACCGATAAACTCATCTTT.

Points on this clone: Other DNA sequences within the sample encode an identical CDR3. The rearrangement links TRDV1 to TRDJ1; TRDD3 aligns across 7 bases. There are 21 residues in the CDR3. Germline V gives CDR1 TSWWSYY, CDR2 QGS. V trimming: 8 bases; J trimming: 1 base; junction bases outside the gene matches: 28. The DNA of the CDR3 is TGTGCTCTTCTACCCCGCACCCGTAATGCGCCTACTGGGGTTTTCACCGATAAACTCATCTTT. Translation gives CALLPRTRNAPTGVFTDKLIF.

In its sample, this clone was seen a few times. V usage is TRDV1 and J usage is TRDJ1; 9 bases map to TRDD2. The CDR3 runs to 19 residues. Germline values: CDR1 TSWWSYY, CDR2 QGS. V was pared by 4 bases and J by 8 bases, with 23 bases of the junction left unmatched. In nucleotides, the CDR3 is TGTGCTCTTGGGGCTTCGCCTTCCTACCATTTTGTACGATGCGAGAAACTCATCTTT. It translates to CALGASPSYHFVRCEKLIF.

J is TRDJ1 and V is TRDV1; tentative D call: TRDD2 (5 bases). Germline V lookup: CDR1 TSWWSYY, CDR2 QGS. The V and J ends lost 1 base and 10 bases respectively, with 25 bases between them. This CDR3 is 17 amino acids long. As DNA, the CDR3 is TGTGCTCTTGGGGAACGAGTCCCTACCCATACTAGGAGGGGACTCATCTTT. The encoded protein is CALGERVPTHTRRGLIF.

The gene calls are TRDV1 and TRDJ1; 7 nucleotides agree with TRDD3. V trimming: 3 bases; J trimming: 1 base; junction bases outside the gene matches: 23. The CDR3 has 21 amino acids. Germline V gene data show CDR1 as TSWWSYY and CDR2 as QGS. CDR3 sequence reads: CALGDPPLLGIILPSTDKLIF. The CDR3 DNA sequence: TGTGCTCTTGGGGATCCTCCCTTACTGGGGATCATCCTCCCAAGCACCGATAAACTCATCTTT.

This sequence joins TRDV1 and TRDJ1; 13 bases fit TRDD3. Germline V CDR1 and CDR2: TSWWSYY, QGS. Trimming took 5 bases from V and 0 from J; bases not matched to a gene: 27. This CDR3 spans 24 amino acids. CDR3 DNA sequence: TGTGCTCTTGGGCCCCGGACCCTCCGCCGCTTTACTGGGGGATACGCGTGGTACACCGATAAACTCATCTTT. Protein: CALGPRTLRRFTGGYAWYTDKLIF.

The chain carries TRDV1 and TRDJ1; possible D gene TRDD3, 5 bases. From germline, CDR1 is TSWWSYY and CDR2 QGS. V gave up 4 bases and J gave up 0 bases, with 36 bases separating them. CDR3 length: 23 amino acids. CDR3 in amino acids: CALGGPILLRGGPRSRYTDKLIF. The CDR3 coding sequence is TGTGCTCTTGGGGGGCCGATACTACTCCGGGGAGGTCCTCGCAGTCGGTACACCGATAAACTCATCTTT.

The rearrangement joins TRDV1 to TRDJ1; D may be TRDD2 (6 bases). This CDR3 spans 19 amino acids. Trimming removed 5 bases from V and 2 bases from J, with 27 bases in between. Germline CDR1 TSWWSYY, CDR2 QGS. This CDR3 reads CALGQDILRTGGRTDKLIF. In DNA, the CDR3 is TGTGCTCTTGGGCAAGACATCCTACGGACCGGGGGTCGAACCGATAAACTCATCTTT.

The V and J genes are TRDV1 and TRDJ1; 8 bases agree with TRDD3. With V trimmed by 0 bases and J by 0 bases, 15 bases remained unmatched. The CDR3 sequence is 20 residues long. Per the germline V gene, CDR1 is TSWWSYY and CDR2 is QGS. Here the CDR3 reads CALGELGKVLGASYTDKLIF. DNA for the CDR3: TGTGCTCTTGGGGAACTAGGGAAAGTACTGGGGGCTTCGTACACCGATAAACTCATCTTT.

This rearrangement joins TRDV1 to TRDJ1, with D hard to call. The CDR3 totals 13 residues. The germline V gene encodes CDR1 TSWWSYY and CDR2 QGS. V lost 5 bases and J lost 2, with 9 bases in between. CDR3 bases: TGTGCTCTTGGGTTGCGGGTTACCGATAAACTCATCTTT. Protein: CALGLRVTDKLIF.

There are a few counts of this clone. V is TRDV1 and J is TRDJ1; D not certain. CDR3 length: 15 residues. Trimming stripped 0 bases from V and 0 bases from J, with 8 bases between. Germline lookup yields CDR1 TSWWSYY and CDR2 QGS. The CDR3 bases are TGTGCTCTTGGGGAACTTCGGGCCTACACCGATAAACTCATCTTT. This gives the protein CALGELRAYTDKLIF.

This clone was counted a few times. The gene calls are TRDV1 and TRDJ1; 9 nucleotides line up with TRDD3. The J segment lost 1 base and the V segment lost 0 bases, leaving 27 bases of the junction unmatched. Germline V lookup: CDR1 TSWWSYY, CDR2 QGS. The CDR3 totals 24 residues. CDR3 amino acids: CALGELGSYPSNWGTLITTDKLIF. As DNA, the CDR3 is TGTGCTCTTGGGGAACTAGGATCCTACCCCTCAAACTGGGGGACACTGATTACCACCGATAAACTCATCTTT.

V gene TRDV3 combines with J gene TRDJ1; TRDD2 agrees at 7 bases. V gave up 4 bases and J gave up 3 bases; unmatched junction bases: 8. Germline V gene data show CDR1 as TVYSNPD and CDR2 as GDNSRS (reference sequence). This CDR3 contains 13 residues. This CDR3 reads CASLPEPADKLIF. CDR3 sequence (DNA): TGTGCCTCCCTTCCTGAACCTGCCGATAAACTCATCTTT. Full variable domain (rest looked up from reference TRDV3 and TRDJ1): CDKVTQSSPDQTVASGSEVVLLCTYDTVYSNPDLFWYRIRPDYSFQFVFYGDNSRSEGADFTQGRFSVKHILTQKAFHLVISPVRTEDSATYYCASLPEPADKLIFGKGTRVTVEP.

The rearrangement links TRDV1 to TRDJ1, with 10 nucleotides matching TRDD3. V shed 6 bases and J 3 bases; nucleotides not matched to a gene: 25. Germline V gives CDR1 TSWWSYY, CDR2 QGS. The CDR3 length is 21 residues. The chain's CDR3 is CALGATIPSSMLGDNADKLIF. For the CDR3, the DNA is TGTGCTCTTGGCGCCACTATTCCCTCCTCTATGCTGGGGGATAACGCCGATAAACTCATCTTT.